The rows below give T cell receptor beta chains drawn from one sample of a study of blood T cells in healthy people across ages. MiXCR was run by TCRdb on the 5' RACE reads, yielding one entry per CDR3 protein. This table has hundreds of thousands of distinct CDR3 sequences, 40% to 50% appearing once. Sequencing used blood. These receptors were collected from a man older than 75 in good health. CDR3s include the opening cysteine and the closing phenylalanine or tryptophan. Each record gives: J gene, clone size, V gene, D gene, CDR3 DNA, CDR3 protein. The D gene is left open where the match is weak. The size of a clone is reported for some rows only, either as once, few or many, or as a class for expanded clones.

J gene: TRBJ2-3
clone size: -
V gene: TRBV7-2
D gene: TRBD2
CDR3 DNA: TGTGCCAGCAGCTTAGCAGCGGGATACACAGATACGCAGTATTTT
CDR3 protein: CASSLAAGYTDTQYF

J gene: TRBJ2-1
clone size: -
V gene: TRBV5-1
D gene: -
CDR3 DNA: TGCGCCAGCAGCTCTAAGACCGTAATGGGGAATGAGCAGTTCTTC
CDR3 protein: CASSSKTVMGNEQFF

J gene: TRBJ2-3
clone size: few
V gene: TRBV5-6
D gene: -
CDR3 DNA: TGTGCCAGCAGCCCAGGCACTTACACAGATACGCAGTATTTT
CDR3 protein: CASSPGTYTDTQYF

J gene: TRBJ2-2
clone size: few
V gene: TRBV3-1
D gene: TRBD2
CDR3 DNA: TGTGCCAGCAGCCAAAAACTAGCGGGACACGGGGAGCTGTTTTTT
CDR3 protein: CASSQKLAGHGELFF

J gene: TRBJ2-6
clone size: once
V gene: TRBV4-2
D gene: -
CDR3 DNA: TGTGCCAGCAGCCAAGATACAACAGGAGACCCTGGGGCCAACGTCCTGACTTTC
CDR3 protein: CASSQDTTGDPGANVLTF

J gene: TRBJ2-7
clone size: -
V gene: TRBV9
D gene: -
CDR3 DNA: TGTGCCAGCAGCGGAGAAACGACAGCCTACGAGCAGTACTTC
CDR3 protein: CASSGETTAYEQYF

J gene: TRBJ2-5
clone size: few
V gene: TRBV6-2/TRBV6-3
D gene: TRBD1
CDR3 DNA: TGTGCCAGCAGTTACTCGGGGACAGGACCGCAAGAGACCCAGTACTTC
CDR3 protein: CASSYSGTGPQETQYF

J gene: TRBJ2-2
clone size: -
V gene: TRBV7-2
D gene: -
CDR3 DNA: TGTGCCAGCAGCTTAGAATCGTACGGGGAGCTGTTTTTT
CDR3 protein: CASSLESYGELFF

J gene: TRBJ2-5
clone size: -
V gene: TRBV5-1
D gene: -
CDR3 DNA: TGCGCCAGCAGCTTGAGGTCGGGACGACCTCAAGAGACCCAGTACTTC
CDR3 protein: CASSLRSGRPQETQYF

J gene: TRBJ2-1
clone size: -
V gene: TRBV9
D gene: -
CDR3 DNA: TGTGCCAGCAGCCCAGGACAGACAGACAATGAGCAGTTCTTC
CDR3 protein: CASSPGQTDNEQFF

J gene: TRBJ2-3
clone size: few
V gene: TRBV4-3
D gene: TRBD2
CDR3 DNA: TGCGCCAGCAGCCAAGGACTAGCGGGGGGTTATACGCAGTATTTT
CDR3 protein: CASSQGLAGGYTQYF

J gene: TRBJ2-7
clone size: few
V gene: TRBV6-5
D gene: TRBD2
CDR3 DNA: TGTGCCAGCAGAACCCCGGGACTAGGGTCCTACGAGCAGTACTTC
CDR3 protein: CASRTPGLGSYEQYF

J gene: TRBJ2-6
clone size: few
V gene: TRBV7-3
D gene: -
CDR3 DNA: TGTGCCAGCAGCTTTTCAGGGAACTCTGGGGCCAACGTCCTGACTTTC
CDR3 protein: CASSFSGNSGANVLTF

J gene: TRBJ2-7
clone size: -
V gene: TRBV6-2/TRBV6-3
D gene: -
CDR3 DNA: TGTGCCAGCAGCCTTGTCGGGACAAGGACCTACGAGCAGTACTTC
CDR3 protein: CASSLVGTRTYEQYF

J gene: TRBJ2-7
clone size: few
V gene: TRBV28
D gene: -
CDR3 DNA: TGTGCCAGCAGTCGCTGGGGCTCGTCTACCGAGCAGTACTTC
CDR3 protein: CASSRWGSSTEQYF

J gene: TRBJ1-2
clone size: few
V gene: TRBV10-3
D gene: -
CDR3 DNA: TGTGCCATCACAAAATCAGAGGGGTTCTATGGCTACACCTTC
CDR3 protein: CAITKSEGFYGYTF

J gene: TRBJ2-1
clone size: few
V gene: TRBV29-1
D gene: -
CDR3 DNA: TGCAGCAAAATGACATTTTACAATGAGCAGTTCTTC
CDR3 protein: CSKMTFYNEQFF

J gene: TRBJ2-5
clone size: -
V gene: TRBV6-5
D gene: TRBD1
CDR3 DNA: TGTGCCAGCAGACCTCGGGACAGGGCAAGCAATGAGCAGTACTTC
CDR3 protein: CASRPRDRASNEQYF

J gene: TRBJ1-5
clone size: -
V gene: TRBV12-3/TRBV12-4
D gene: -
CDR3 DNA: TGTGCCAGCGACAACGACGGGGGGACGAGCAATCAGCCCCAGCATTTT
CDR3 protein: CASDNDGGTSNQPQHF

J gene: TRBJ2-5
clone size: few
V gene: TRBV20-1
D gene: TRBD2
CDR3 DNA: TGCAGTGCGAGCGGGAGGGTAGCAGAGACCCAGTACTTC
CDR3 protein: CSASGRVAETQYF

J gene: TRBJ2-1
clone size: few
V gene: TRBV24-1
D gene: -
CDR3 DNA: TGTGCCACCAGTGATCACCCCAATGAGCAGTTCTTC
CDR3 protein: CATSDHPNEQFF

J gene: TRBJ2-5
clone size: -
V gene: TRBV7-2
D gene: -
CDR3 DNA: TGTGCCAGCAGCTTAGCGGGGGGCCAGGAAGCCCGTAGGGAGACCCAGTACTTC
CDR3 protein: CASSLAGGQEARRETQYF

J gene: TRBJ2-5
clone size: once
V gene: TRBV2
D gene: -
CDR3 DNA: TGTGCCAGCAGGGCCCGGGCTAGAGAACAAGAGACCCAGTACTTC
CDR3 protein: CASRARAREQETQYF

J gene: TRBJ2-3
clone size: -
V gene: TRBV10-1
D gene: TRBD1
CDR3 DNA: TGCGCCAGCAGAGACATCGCCCGGGACAGGGGTAATTATGTGACAGATACGCAGTATTTT
CDR3 protein: CASRDIARDRGNYVTDTQYF

J gene: TRBJ2-7
clone size: few
V gene: TRBV11-2
D gene: TRBD1
CDR3 DNA: TGTGCCAGCAGCTGGACGGGACAGTCCTACGAGCAGTACTTC
CDR3 protein: CASSWTGQSYEQYF

J gene: TRBJ1-4
clone size: -
V gene: TRBV7-2
D gene: -
CDR3 DNA: TGTGCCAGCAGCTTATCGGTGATTGAGCCTGAAAAACTGTTTTTT
CDR3 protein: CASSLSVIEPEKLFF

J gene: TRBJ1-2
clone size: few
V gene: TRBV6-6
D gene: -
CDR3 DNA: TGTGCCAGCAGTTACTCTAACAGGGTAGAAGGCTACACCTTC
CDR3 protein: CASSYSNRVEGYTF

J gene: TRBJ1-3
clone size: -
V gene: TRBV5-1
D gene: -
CDR3 DNA: TGCGCCAGCAGAGGGACAAACTCTGGAAACACCATATATTTT
CDR3 protein: CASRGTNSGNTIYF

J gene: TRBJ2-3
clone size: few
V gene: TRBV7-9
D gene: -
CDR3 DNA: TGTGCCAGCAGCTCTGCTTTCGGCCCGTCCCACGATACGCAGTATTTT
CDR3 protein: CASSSAFGPSHDTQYF

J gene: TRBJ2-5
clone size: -
V gene: TRBV20-1
D gene: TRBD2
CDR3 DNA: TGCAGTGCTCTTACTAGCGGGAGGTTCTGGGAGACCCAGTACTTC
CDR3 protein: CSALTSGRFWETQYF

J gene: TRBJ1-1
clone size: -
V gene: TRBV5-6
D gene: -
CDR3 DNA: TGTGCCAGCAGCCCACGGGGCGGCGTAGGCACTGAAGCTTTCTTT
CDR3 protein: CASSPRGGVGTEAFF

J gene: TRBJ2-7
clone size: -
V gene: TRBV9
D gene: TRBD2
CDR3 DNA: TGTGCCAGCAGCGTAGGGGCGGGAGGGTTAAATGAGCAGTACTTC
CDR3 protein: CASSVGAGGLNEQYF

J gene: TRBJ2-5
clone size: -
V gene: TRBV19
D gene: -
CDR3 DNA: TGTGCCAGTAGTATAGTCCTGACTAGGGCGGAGACCCAGTACTTC
CDR3 protein: CASSIVLTRAETQYF

J gene: TRBJ2-7
clone size: many
V gene: TRBV7-9
D gene: -
CDR3 DNA: TGTGCCAGCAGTACAGGGCTCTCCTCCTACGAGCAGTACTTC
CDR3 protein: CASSTGLSSYEQYF

J gene: TRBJ2-1
clone size: -
V gene: TRBV5-1
D gene: TRBD1
CDR3 DNA: TGCGCCACCGGACAGGGGGTCGATGAGCAGTTCTTC
CDR3 protein: CATGQGVDEQFF

J gene: TRBJ2-3
clone size: -
V gene: TRBV29-1
D gene: TRBD1
CDR3 DNA: TGCAGCGTTGATGCTGGACAGGGAGTAGATACGCAGTATTTT
CDR3 protein: CSVDAGQGVDTQYF

J gene: TRBJ2-1
clone size: -
V gene: TRBV20-1
D gene: TRBD2
CDR3 DNA: TGCAGTGCGTCAGCGGGGGGGCTGTGGGATGAGCAGTTCTTC
CDR3 protein: CSASAGGLWDEQFF

J gene: TRBJ2-5
clone size: few
V gene: TRBV7-2
D gene: TRBD2
CDR3 DNA: TGTGCCAGCAGCCCCTTCTATCTAGCGGGGGGCCGAGAGACCCAGTACTTC
CDR3 protein: CASSPFYLAGGRETQYF

J gene: TRBJ1-1
clone size: few
V gene: TRBV20-1
D gene: -
CDR3 DNA: TGCAGTGCCCCGCCCGACAGGAACACTGAAGCTTTCTTT
CDR3 protein: CSAPPDRNTEAFF

J gene: TRBJ1-2
clone size: few
V gene: TRBV4-3
D gene: -
CDR3 DNA: TGCGCCAGCAGCCCCGACAGAGACTACAACTATGGCTACACCTTC
CDR3 protein: CASSPDRDYNYGYTF

J gene: TRBJ2-1
clone size: many
V gene: TRBV7-3
D gene: TRBD2
CDR3 DNA: TGTGCCAGCAGCCTGGAGGGGTCTAGCGGGAGTAATGAGCAGTTCTTC
CDR3 protein: CASSLEGSSGSNEQFF

J gene: TRBJ2-3
clone size: few
V gene: TRBV12-5
D gene: -
CDR3 DNA: TGTGCTAGTGGTTTGGTACGGGCGGGTAGCACAGATACGCAGTATTTT
CDR3 protein: CASGLVRAGSTDTQYF

J gene: TRBJ2-1
clone size: -
V gene: TRBV9
D gene: TRBD2
CDR3 DNA: TGTGCCAGCAGCGGCCTAGCGGGGGGCCCGAATGAGCAGTTCTTC
CDR3 protein: CASSGLAGGPNEQFF

J gene: TRBJ1-6
clone size: -
V gene: TRBV30
D gene: -
CDR3 DNA: TGTGCCTGGACAGTCTCTACCGCCAGTCCCCTCCACTTT
CDR3 protein: CAWTVSTASPLHF

J gene: TRBJ2-7
clone size: -
V gene: TRBV7-6
D gene: -
CDR3 DNA: TGTGCCAGCAGCTTAGGTGGGGACCTCATCTACGAGCAGTACTTC
CDR3 protein: CASSLGGDLIYEQYF

J gene: TRBJ2-4
clone size: -
V gene: TRBV28
D gene: TRBD1
CDR3 DNA: TGTGCCAGCAGCCCGGGACAGAAGAACGGAGCAGCCAAAAACATTCAGTACTTC
CDR3 protein: CASSPGQKNGAAKNIQYF

J gene: TRBJ1-1
clone size: few
V gene: TRBV25-1
D gene: TRBD1
CDR3 DNA: TGTGCCAGCCCAAGTTTCGACAGGGAGAACACTGAAGCTTTCTTT
CDR3 protein: CASPSFDRENTEAFF

J gene: TRBJ2-1
clone size: -
V gene: TRBV20-1
D gene: TRBD2
CDR3 DNA: TGCAGTGCTCCAGAGCGGGAGTGGTACAATGAGCAGTTCTTC
CDR3 protein: CSAPEREWYNEQFF

J gene: TRBJ2-5
clone size: -
V gene: TRBV20-1
D gene: TRBD2
CDR3 DNA: TGCAGTGCTAGACAACCTCCGCTAGCGGGGAGATTCGCGGCCCAGTACTTC
CDR3 protein: CSARQPPLAGRFAAQYF

J gene: TRBJ2-3
clone size: -
V gene: TRBV28
D gene: -
CDR3 DNA: TGTGCCAGCAGTTTATGGGGAAGGAGCACAGATACGCAGTATTTT
CDR3 protein: CASSLWGRSTDTQYF

J gene: TRBJ2-6
clone size: -
V gene: TRBV4-3
D gene: -
CDR3 DNA: TGCGCCAGCAGCCAAGAACCCCGAAGGACGGGCCAATGGGTCCTGACTTTC
CDR3 protein: CASSQEPRRTGQWVLTF

J gene: TRBJ2-1
clone size: few
V gene: TRBV5-4
D gene: TRBD2
CDR3 DNA: TGTGCCAGCAGCCCGAGACAGGGCCTGACTAGCGGGAGCTACAATGAGCAGTTCTTC
CDR3 protein: CASSPRQGLTSGSYNEQFF

J gene: TRBJ2-3
clone size: once
V gene: TRBV20-1
D gene: -
CDR3 DNA: TGCAGTGCTTGGGAACTAGAGAGGTACACAGATACGCAGTATTTT
CDR3 protein: CSAWELERYTDTQYF

J gene: TRBJ2-6
clone size: many
V gene: TRBV4-3
D gene: -
CDR3 DNA: TGCGCCAGCAGCCAAGATAGCGGGGCCAACGTCCTGACTTTC
CDR3 protein: CASSQDSGANVLTF